One TCR beta chain is described in this entry. In the authors' workflow: Nucleated cell number was recorded as an estimate derived from reference gene primer amplification. The assay was immunoSEQ multiplex PCR, and TCRdb's table has in-frame clones only and misses some. The V and J calls and clone size were taken over from that table, and D and trimming were inferred from the DNA. The sample contains about 150,000 clones, around 77% of which appear only once. The sample comes from a study of blood T cell repertoires in COVID-19. The overall study: The United States, Italy and Spain provided the acute and convalescent COVID-19 samples.

Per the germline V gene, CDR1 is MNHEY and CDR2 is SVGAGI. The CDR3 consists of 14 residues. Trimming removed 3 bases from V and 3 bases from J; junction bases left unmatched: 1. The receptor was isolated from a man aged 50-60 years with active or convalescent COVID-19. The sample was peripheral blood. The chain employs TRBV6-5 and TRBJ2-2, with 7 bases aligning to TRBD1. CDR3 sequence reads: CASSYDRDTGELFF. In nucleotides, the CDR3 is TGTGCCAGCAGTTATGACAGGGACACCGGGGAGCTGTTTTTT.